This T cell receptor beta chain was identified in a study of early T cells in non-severe SARS-CoV-2 infection. Unique molecular identifiers were attached to individual cDNA molecules. From the 5' RACE reads, TCRdb called clonotypes with MiXCR, one entry per CDR3 protein. The table shows 50,000 to 80,000 distinct CDR3 sequences, with less than 5.5% occurring only once. This clonotype has more than one count but fewer than ten. The germline V and J ends were trimmed by 1 base and 4 bases, with 10 bases remaining between them. This CDR3 comprises 14 residues. Germline V gene sequence: CDR1 DFQATT, CDR2 SNEGSKA (reference sequence).

The chain has TRBV20-1 and TRBJ2-2, with a possible D match to TRBD1 (7 bases). The sequence was collected from an adult who was a healthcare worker with PCR-confirmed SARS-CoV-2 infection or an uninfected control (not recorded which). The sample was whole blood. This chain's CDR3 is CSARGQGGTGELFF. The DNA for the CDR3 is TGCAGTGCTAGAGGACAGGGAGGCACCGGGGAGCTGTTTTTT.